A selection of T cell receptor beta chains follows, all from one sample in a study of blood T cell repertoires in COVID-19. Sequencing used immunoSEQ multiplex PCR; TCRdb keeps in-frame clones, though not all of them. The sample lists under 130,000 clones, roughly 71% occurring once. Sequencing input: peripheral blood. These TCRs come from a man at least 80 years old with acute or convalescent COVID-19. CDR3s include the opening cysteine and the closing phenylalanine or tryptophan. A D gene is named only where the DNA matches it firmly. The size field is filled for only some rows; it gives once, few, many or a size class.

j_gene | abundance | v_gene | d_gene | CDR3nt | CDR3aa
TRBJ2-5 | . | TRBV7-3 | TRBD2 | TGTGCCAGCAGCCCCGGGAGGGAAGAGACCCAGTACTTC | CASSPGREETQYF
TRBJ1-5 | . | TRBV2 | . | TGTGCCAGCTCGACGGGACACCGATTGAATCAGCCCCAGCATTTT | CASSTGHRLNQPQHF
TRBJ2-7 | . | TRBV24-1 | . | TGTGCCACCAGTGATTTTACAGGATACGAGCAGTACTTC | CATSDFTGYEQYF
TRBJ1-1 | . | TRBV7-6 | TRBD1 | TGTGCCAGCAGCTTACGACAGGGAGTCACTGAAGCTTTCTTT | CASSLRQGVTEAFF
TRBJ2-5 | . | TRBV5-6 | TRBD1 | TGTGCCAGCAGCATATGGACAGGGTTGGGAGAGACCCAGTACTTC | CASSIWTGLGETQYF
TRBJ2-3 | . | TRBV12-5 | TRBD1 | TGTGCTAGTGTCATCTCGGGACAGGTAGCCTCAGATACGCAGTATTTT | CASVISGQVASDTQYF
TRBJ2-7 | . | TRBV10-1 | TRBD2 | TGCGCCAGCAGTAGCGGGAGCTCCTACGAGCAGTACTTC | CASSSGSSYEQYF
TRBJ1-1 | few | TRBV30 | . | TGTGCCTGGAGTGTACGGGGTAACACTGAAGCTTTCTTT | CAWSVRGNTEAFF
TRBJ2-7 | . | TRBV20-1 | . | TGCAGTGCTAGAGGAGTCGGCGAGCAGTACTTC | CSARGVGEQYF
TRBJ1-4 | once | TRBV25-1 | TRBD1 | TGTGCCAGCAGTGATTTCGGAAGACAGGGAGATGAAAAACTGTTTTTT | CASSDFGRQGDEKLFF
TRBJ1-6 | . | TRBV9 | . | TGTGCCAGCAGCTCCCCTAAGGGGGAGCTCCCCGATTCACCCCTCCACTTT | CASSSPKGELPDSPLHF
TRBJ2-2 | few | TRBV6-2/TRBV6-3 | TRBD1 | TGTGCCAGCAGTTACGGGATCGGGACAGGGGGTAGTGCCGGGGAGCTGTTTTTT | CASSYGIGTGGSAGELFF
TRBJ2-3 | . | TRBV6-1 | . | TGTGCCAGCAGTGAAGTTCTAGATACGCAGTATTTT | CASSEVLDTQYF
TRBJ2-3 | . | TRBV11-2 | . | TGTGCCAGCAGCTCGTCCACAGATACGCAGTATTTT | CASSSSTDTQYF
TRBJ2-1 | . | TRBV15 | TRBD2 | TGTGCCACCTCTGGCGGGAGCTCCTACAATGAGCAGTTCTTC | CATSGGSSYNEQFF
TRBJ2-4 | . | TRBV6-2/TRBV6-3 | . | TGTGCCAGCAGCTGGAACAGGGTGGACATTCAGTACTTC | CASSWNRVDIQYF
TRBJ2-1 | . | TRBV19 | TRBD2 | TGTGCCAGTAGTACGGTTCGAAGCGGGACCTACAATGAGCAGTTCTTC | CASSTVRSGTYNEQFF
TRBJ2-3 | . | TRBV7-2 | TRBD2 | TGTGCCAGCAGCTTAGTCGTAGCGGGAGATACGCAGTATTTT | CASSLVVAGDTQYF
TRBJ1-2 | once | TRBV28 | . | TGTGCCAGCAGTCCTGGGGGGGGCTGGAGTGGCTACACCTTC | CASSPGGGWSGYTF
TRBJ2-6 | . | TRBV6-2/TRBV6-3 | TRBD1 | TGTGCCAGCAGTTTAGGGGGCGCAGGGGCCAACGTCCTGACTTTC | CASSLGGAGANVLTF
TRBJ2-3 | . | TRBV29-1 | TRBD2 | TGCAGCGTTGGATACAGCGGGAGGATCGGAGATACGCAGTATTTT | CSVGYSGRIGDTQYF
TRBJ1-4 | . | TRBV28 | . | TGTGCCAGCCTTGGATCAGGGTCGGGTGAAAAACTGTTTTTT | CASLGSGSGEKLFF
TRBJ1-2 | once | TRBV10-3 | TRBD1 | TGTGCCATCACCAGACAGGGGGCCAATGGCTACACCTTC | CAITRQGANGYTF
TRBJ2-7 | . | TRBV9 | . | TGTGCCAGCAGCGTCCTAACCTACGAGCAGTACTTC | CASSVLTYEQYF
TRBJ2-7 | few | TRBV14 | TRBD1 | TGTGCCAGCAGCCAAGAACTTCCGGGACAGGGGAAACAATACTTC | CASSQELPGQGKQYF
TRBJ2-7 | . | TRBV19 | TRBD2 | TGTGCCAGTTCATTAGCGGGAGGCAACTACGAGCAGTACTTC | CASSLAGGNYEQYF
TRBJ2-2 | . | TRBV6-1 | TRBD1 | TGTGCCAGCAGTGAAGTGGGACAGGGAACCGGGGAGCTGTTTTTT | CASSEVGQGTGELFF
TRBJ2-6 | . | TRBV7-2 | . | TGTGCCAGCAGCTTCGGAGGGGCGGGCGGGGCCAACGTCCTGACTTTC | CASSFGGAGGANVLTF
TRBJ1-6 | . | TRBV5-5 | TRBD1 | TGTGCCAGCAGCCTGGGACAGGGCACCAATTCACCCCTCCACTTT | CASSLGQGTNSPLHF
TRBJ2-2 | . | TRBV18 | TRBD2 | TGTGCCAGCTCACCACGGCGGGAGTCGAACACCGGGGAGCTGTTTTTT | CASSPRRESNTGELFF
TRBJ2-7 | few | TRBV5-1 | TRBD2 | TGCGCCAGCAGCTTGGAACTAGCGGGCGTACTCACCTACGAGCAGTACTTC | CASSLELAGVLTYEQYF
TRBJ2-7 | few | TRBV7-2 | TRBD1 | TGTGCCAGCAGCCCGGACAGGGGGGCCTACGAGCAGTACTTC | CASSPDRGAYEQYF
TRBJ2-1 | few | TRBV2 | TRBD2 | TGTGCCAGCGATCGTCTAGCGGGACCTTACAATGAGCAGTTCTTC | CASDRLAGPYNEQFF
TRBJ2-2 | . | TRBV7-2 | TRBD2 | TGTGCCAGCAGCTTAAGCGGGAGTGTCGGGGAGCTGTTTTTT | CASSLSGSVGELFF
TRBJ2-1 | . | TRBV24-1 | TRBD2 | TGTGCCACCAGTGACCCCGGACTAGCGGGAGGGGGGTACAATGAGCAGTTCTTC | CATSDPGLAGGGYNEQFF
TRBJ1-2 | . | TRBV6-6 | TRBD1 | TGTGCCAGCAGTTCCCGGGACAGCCGTTATGGCTACACCTTC | CASSSRDSRYGYTF
TRBJ2-5 | . | TRBV6-5 | . | TGTGCCAGCAGGAGGAGGGGAAGACTGGAGACCCAGTACTTC | CASRRRGRLETQYF
TRBJ1-6 | many | TRBV27 | . | TGTGCCAGCAGTTTCCGACAGGCCGGGGGGAATTCACCCCTCCACTTT | CASSFRQAGGNSPLHF
TRBJ2-2 | . | TRBV4-3 | TRBD2 | TGCGCCAGCAGCCAAGTCGGGGGGGGGACCCGGGAGCTGTTTTTT | CASSQVGGGTRELFF
TRBJ1-1 | once | TRBV7-9 | TRBD1 | TGTGCCAGCAGCTTAAATGGACAGGTCGTTGAAGCTTTCTTT | CASSLNGQVVEAFF
TRBJ2-2 | . | TRBV6-5 | . | TGTGCCAGCAGTTACGCAGGGGCCGGGGAGCTGTTTTTT | CASSYAGAGELFF
TRBJ2-2 | . | TRBV5-8 | . | TGTGCCAGCAGGCGTGCCTACACCGGGGAGCTGTTTTTT | CASRRAYTGELFF
TRBJ2-2 | few | TRBV5-1 | TRBD1 | TGCGCCAGCAGCTTGGCTTCCGGGACAGGATACACCGGGGAGCTGTTTTTT | CASSLASGTGYTGELFF
TRBJ1-1 | . | TRBV28 | . | TGTGCCAGCAGTTCCACAGGGAGTACCCTGGAAGCTTTCTTT | CASSSTGSTLEAFF